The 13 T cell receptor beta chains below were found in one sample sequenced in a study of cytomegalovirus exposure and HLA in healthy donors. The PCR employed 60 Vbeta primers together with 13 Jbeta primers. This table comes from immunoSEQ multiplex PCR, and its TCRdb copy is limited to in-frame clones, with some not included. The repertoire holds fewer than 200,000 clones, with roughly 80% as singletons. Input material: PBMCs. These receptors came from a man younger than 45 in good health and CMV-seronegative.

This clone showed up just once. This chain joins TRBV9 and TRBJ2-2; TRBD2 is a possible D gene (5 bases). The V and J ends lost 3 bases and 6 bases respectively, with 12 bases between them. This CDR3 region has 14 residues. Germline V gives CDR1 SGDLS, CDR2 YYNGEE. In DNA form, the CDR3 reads TGTGCCAGCAGCGACCAGCGGACGGCCGGGGAGCTGTTTTTT. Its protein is CASSDQRTAGELFF.

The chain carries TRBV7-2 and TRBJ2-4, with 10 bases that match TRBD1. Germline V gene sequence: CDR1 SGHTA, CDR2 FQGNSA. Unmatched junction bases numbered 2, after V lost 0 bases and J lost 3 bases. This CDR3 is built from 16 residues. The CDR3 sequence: CASSLAGTGDKNIQYF. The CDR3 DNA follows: TGTGCCAGCAGCTTAGCCGGGACAGGGGACAAAAACATTCAGTACTTC.

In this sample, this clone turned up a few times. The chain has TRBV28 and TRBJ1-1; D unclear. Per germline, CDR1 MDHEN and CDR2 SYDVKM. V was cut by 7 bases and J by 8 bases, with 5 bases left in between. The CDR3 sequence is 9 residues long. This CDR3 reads CASTQEAFF. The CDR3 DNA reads TGTGCCAGCACCCAGGAAGCTTTCTTT.

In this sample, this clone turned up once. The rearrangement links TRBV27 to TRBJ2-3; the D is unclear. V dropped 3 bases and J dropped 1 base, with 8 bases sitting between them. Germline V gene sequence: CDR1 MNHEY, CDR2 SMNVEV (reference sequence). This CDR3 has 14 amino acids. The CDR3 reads CASSFYAGTDTQYF. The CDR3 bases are TGTGCCAGCAGTTTCTACGCCGGCACAGATACGCAGTATTTT.

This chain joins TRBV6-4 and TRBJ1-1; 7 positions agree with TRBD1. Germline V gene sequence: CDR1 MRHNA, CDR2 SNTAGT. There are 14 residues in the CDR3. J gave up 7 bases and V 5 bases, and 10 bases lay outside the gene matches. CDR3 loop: CASSPSRGQIEAFF. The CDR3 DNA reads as TGTGCCAGCAGTCCCTCCCGGGGACAGATTGAAGCTTTCTTT.

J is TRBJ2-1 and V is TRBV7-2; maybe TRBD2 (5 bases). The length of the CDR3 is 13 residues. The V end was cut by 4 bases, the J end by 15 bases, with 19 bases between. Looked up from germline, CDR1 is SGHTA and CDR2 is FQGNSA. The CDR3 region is CASSSLGLEEMFF. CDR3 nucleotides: TGTGCCAGCAGCTCACTAGGCCTCGAGGAGATGTTCTTC.

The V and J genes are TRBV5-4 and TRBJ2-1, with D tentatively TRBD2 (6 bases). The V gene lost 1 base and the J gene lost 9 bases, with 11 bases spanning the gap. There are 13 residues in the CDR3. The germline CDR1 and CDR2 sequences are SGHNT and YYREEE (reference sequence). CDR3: CASSLMLGLEQFF. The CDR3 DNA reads TGTGCCAGCAGCTTGATGCTGGGACTTGAGCAGTTCTTC.

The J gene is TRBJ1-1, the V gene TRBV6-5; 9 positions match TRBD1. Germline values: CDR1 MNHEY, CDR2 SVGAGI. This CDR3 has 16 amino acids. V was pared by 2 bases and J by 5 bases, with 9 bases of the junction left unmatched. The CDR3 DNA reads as TGTGCCAGCAGTTACGCGGACAGGGGTGATGGGACTGAAGCTTTCTTT. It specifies CASSYADRGDGTEAFF.

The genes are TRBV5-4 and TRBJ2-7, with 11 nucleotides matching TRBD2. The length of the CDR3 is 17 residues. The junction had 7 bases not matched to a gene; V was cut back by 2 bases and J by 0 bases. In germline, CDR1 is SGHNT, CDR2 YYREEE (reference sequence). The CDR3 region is CASSLPSGGSFSYEQYF. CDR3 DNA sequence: TGTGCCAGCAGCTTACCTAGCGGGGGGTCCTTCTCCTACGAGCAGTACTTC.

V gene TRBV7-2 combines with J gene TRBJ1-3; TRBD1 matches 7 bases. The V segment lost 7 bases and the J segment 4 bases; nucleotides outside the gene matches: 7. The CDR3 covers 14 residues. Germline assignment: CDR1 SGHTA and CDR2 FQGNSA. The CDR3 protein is CASTPGGSGNTIYF. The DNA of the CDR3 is TGTGCCAGCACCCCAGGGGGTTCAGGAAACACCATATATTTT.

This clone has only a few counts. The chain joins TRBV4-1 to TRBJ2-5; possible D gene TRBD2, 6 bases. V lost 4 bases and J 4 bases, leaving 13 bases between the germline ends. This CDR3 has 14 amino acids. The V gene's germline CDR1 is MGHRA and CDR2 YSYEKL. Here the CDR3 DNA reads TGCGCCAGCAGCCCAGGAACTAGCAGAGAGACCCAGTACTTC. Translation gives CASSPGTSRETQYF.

The CDR3 reads CASSLLVGSEQYF. CDR3 DNA: TGTGCCAGCAGCCTCCTAGTGGGGAGCGAGCAGTACTTC. The V call is TRBV5-6, the J call TRBJ2-7, with D maybe TRBD2 (5 bases). CDR3 length: 13 residues. The germline CDR1 and CDR2 sequences are SGHDT and YYEEEE. Trimming stripped 4 bases from V and 6 bases from J, with 14 bases between.

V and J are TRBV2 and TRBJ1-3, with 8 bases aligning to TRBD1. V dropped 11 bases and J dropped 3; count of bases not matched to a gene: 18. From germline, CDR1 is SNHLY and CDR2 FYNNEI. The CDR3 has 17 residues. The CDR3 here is CAQLWGKTGVVGNTIYF. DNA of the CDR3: TGTGCCCAGCTCTGGGGGAAGACAGGGGTGGTTGGAAACACCATATATTTT.